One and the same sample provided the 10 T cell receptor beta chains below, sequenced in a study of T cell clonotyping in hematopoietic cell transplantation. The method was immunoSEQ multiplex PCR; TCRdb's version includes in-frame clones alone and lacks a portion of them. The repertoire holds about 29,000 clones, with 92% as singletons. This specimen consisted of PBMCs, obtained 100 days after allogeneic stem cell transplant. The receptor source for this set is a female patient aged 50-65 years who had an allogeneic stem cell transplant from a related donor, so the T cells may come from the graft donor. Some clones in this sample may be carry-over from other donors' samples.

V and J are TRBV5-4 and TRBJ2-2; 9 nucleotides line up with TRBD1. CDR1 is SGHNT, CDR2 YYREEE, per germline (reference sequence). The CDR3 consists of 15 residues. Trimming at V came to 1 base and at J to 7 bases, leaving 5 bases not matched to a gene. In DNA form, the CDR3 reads TGTGCCAGCAGCTTGCCGACAGGGGGGATCGGGGAGCTGTTTTTT. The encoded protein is CASSLPTGGIGELFF. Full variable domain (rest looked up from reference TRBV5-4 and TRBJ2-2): ETGVTQSPTHLIKTRGQQVTLRCSSQSGHNTVSWYQQALGQGPQFIFQYYREEENGRGNFPPRFSGLQFPNYSSELNVNALELDDSALYLCASSLPTGGIGELFFGEGSRLTVL.

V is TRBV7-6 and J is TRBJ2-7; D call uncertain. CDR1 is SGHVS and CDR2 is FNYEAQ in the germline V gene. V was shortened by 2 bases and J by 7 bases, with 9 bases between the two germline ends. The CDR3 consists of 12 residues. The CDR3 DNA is TGTGCCAGCAGCTTAATGGAAGGGGAGCAGTACTTC. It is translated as CASSLMEGEQYF.

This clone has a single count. CDR3 coding DNA: TGTGCCAGCAAACTAACAGGGAACGACTACGAGCAGTACTTC. Encoded protein: CASKLTGNDYEQYF. The rearrangement uses TRBV6-1 and TRBJ2-7, with a tentative D call TRBD1 (6 bases). Germline CDR1 is MNHNS and CDR2 is SASEGT. The ends were cut back, 7 bases at V and 3 bases at J, with 16 bases in the middle. This CDR3 is 14 amino acids long.

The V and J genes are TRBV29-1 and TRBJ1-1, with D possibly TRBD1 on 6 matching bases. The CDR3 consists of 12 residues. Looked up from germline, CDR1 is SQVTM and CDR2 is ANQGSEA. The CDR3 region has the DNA TGCAGGTCCGGGGGGCTGGGAACTGAAGCTTTCTTT. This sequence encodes CRSGGLGTEAFF.

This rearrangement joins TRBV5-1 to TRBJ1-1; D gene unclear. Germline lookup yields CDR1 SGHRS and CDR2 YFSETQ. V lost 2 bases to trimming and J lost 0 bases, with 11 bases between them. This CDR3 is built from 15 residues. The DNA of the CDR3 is TGCGCCAGCAGCTTCTCGGCGAGCATGAACACTGAAGCTTTCTTT. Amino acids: CASSFSASMNTEAFF.

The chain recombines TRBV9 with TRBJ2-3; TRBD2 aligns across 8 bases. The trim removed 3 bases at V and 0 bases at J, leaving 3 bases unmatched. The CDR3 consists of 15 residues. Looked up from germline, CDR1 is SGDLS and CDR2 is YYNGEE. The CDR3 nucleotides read TGTGCCAGCAGCGGCGGGGGGCCGAGCACAGATACGCAGTATTTT. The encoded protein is CASSGGGPSTDTQYF.

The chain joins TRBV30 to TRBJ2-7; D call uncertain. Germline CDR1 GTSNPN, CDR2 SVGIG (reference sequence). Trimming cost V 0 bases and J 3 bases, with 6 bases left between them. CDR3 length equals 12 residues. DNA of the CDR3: TGTGCCTGGAGTGTAGGTTTCTACGAGCAGTACTTC. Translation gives CAWSVGFYEQYF.

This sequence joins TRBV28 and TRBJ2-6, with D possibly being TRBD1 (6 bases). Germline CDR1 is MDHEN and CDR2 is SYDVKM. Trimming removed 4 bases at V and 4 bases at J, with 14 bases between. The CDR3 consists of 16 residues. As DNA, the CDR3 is TGTGCCAGCAGTTCATCCAGGGGCGCGGGGGCCAACGTCCTGACTTTC. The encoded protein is CASSSSRGAGANVLTF.

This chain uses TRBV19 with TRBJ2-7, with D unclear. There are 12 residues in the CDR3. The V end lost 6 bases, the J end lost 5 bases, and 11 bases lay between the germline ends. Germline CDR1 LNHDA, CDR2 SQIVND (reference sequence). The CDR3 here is CASSQVTDEQYF. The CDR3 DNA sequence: TGTGCCAGTAGCCAGGTAACAGACGAGCAGTACTTC.

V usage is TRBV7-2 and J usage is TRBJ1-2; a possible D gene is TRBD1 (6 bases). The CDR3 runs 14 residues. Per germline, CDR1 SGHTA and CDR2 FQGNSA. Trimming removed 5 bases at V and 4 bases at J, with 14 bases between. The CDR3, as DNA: TGTGCCAGCAGCCAACAGGGTCTCGTCTATGGCTACACCTTC. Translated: CASSQQGLVYGYTF.